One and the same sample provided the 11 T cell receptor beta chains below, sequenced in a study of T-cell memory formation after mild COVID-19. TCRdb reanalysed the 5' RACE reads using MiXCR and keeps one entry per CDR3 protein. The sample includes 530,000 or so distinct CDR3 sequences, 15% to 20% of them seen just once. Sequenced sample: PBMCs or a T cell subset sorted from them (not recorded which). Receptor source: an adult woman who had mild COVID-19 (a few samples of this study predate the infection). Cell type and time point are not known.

Here the CDR3 reads CSGRESSGELFF. CDR3 DNA sequence: TGCAGCGGCCGGGAGAGTTCCGGGGAGCTGTTTTTT. The chain carries TRBV29-1 and TRBJ2-2; a weak D match, TRBD2 (6 bases). V was cut by 7 bases and J by 6 bases, with 12 bases left in between. CDR1 and CDR2 from the germline V gene are SQVTM and ANQGSEA. This CDR3 spans 12 amino acids.

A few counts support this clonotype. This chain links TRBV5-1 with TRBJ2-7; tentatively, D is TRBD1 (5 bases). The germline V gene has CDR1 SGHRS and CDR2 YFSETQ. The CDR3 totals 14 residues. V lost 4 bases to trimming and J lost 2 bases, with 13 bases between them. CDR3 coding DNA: TGCGCCAGCAGCCAAGGGGATCTCGCCTACGAGCAGTACTTC. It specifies CASSQGDLAYEQYF.

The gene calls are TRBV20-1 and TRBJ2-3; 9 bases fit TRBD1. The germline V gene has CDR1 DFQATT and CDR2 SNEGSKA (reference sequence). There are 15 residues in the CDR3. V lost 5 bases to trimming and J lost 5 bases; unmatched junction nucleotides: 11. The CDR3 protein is CSAAPRTGDVDTQYF. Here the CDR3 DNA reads TGCAGTGCTGCCCCCCGGACAGGGGATGTAGATACGCAGTATTTT.

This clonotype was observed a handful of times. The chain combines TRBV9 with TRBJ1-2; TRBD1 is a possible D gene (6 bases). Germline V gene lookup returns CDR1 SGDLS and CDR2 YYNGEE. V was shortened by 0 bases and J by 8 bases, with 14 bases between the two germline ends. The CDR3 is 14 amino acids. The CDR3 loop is CASSVDRGPRGYTF. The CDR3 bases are TGTGCCAGCAGCGTAGATCGGGGGCCTCGGGGCTACACCTTC.

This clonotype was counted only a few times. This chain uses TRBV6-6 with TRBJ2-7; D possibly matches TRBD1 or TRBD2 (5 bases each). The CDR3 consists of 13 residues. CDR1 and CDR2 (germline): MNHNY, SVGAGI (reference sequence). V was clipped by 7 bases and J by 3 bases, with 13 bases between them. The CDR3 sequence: CASKRGGLYEQYF. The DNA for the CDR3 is TGTGCCAGCAAGAGGGGTGGGCTCTACGAGCAGTACTTC.

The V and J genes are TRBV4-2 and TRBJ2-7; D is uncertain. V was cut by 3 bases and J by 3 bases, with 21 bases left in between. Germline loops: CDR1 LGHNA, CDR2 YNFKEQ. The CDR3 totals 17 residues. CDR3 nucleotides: TGTGCCAGCAGCCAGAGAGGCACGGACCCTCTCCTCTACGAGCAGTACTTC. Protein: CASSQRGTDPLLYEQYF.

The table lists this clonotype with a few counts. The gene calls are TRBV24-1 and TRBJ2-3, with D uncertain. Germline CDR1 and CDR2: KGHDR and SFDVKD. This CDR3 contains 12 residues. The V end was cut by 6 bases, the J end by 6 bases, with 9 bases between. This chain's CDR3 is CATSWLDDTQYF. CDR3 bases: TGTGCCACCAGTTGGCTTGACGATACGCAGTATTTT.

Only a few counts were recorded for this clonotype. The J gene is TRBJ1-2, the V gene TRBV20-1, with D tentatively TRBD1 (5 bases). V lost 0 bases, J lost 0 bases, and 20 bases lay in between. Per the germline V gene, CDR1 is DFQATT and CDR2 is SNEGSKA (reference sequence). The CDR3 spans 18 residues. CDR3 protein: CSAREEILEDIANYGYTF. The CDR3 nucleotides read TGCAGTGCTAGAGAGGAGATTTTGGAGGACATAGCTAACTATGGCTACACCTTC.

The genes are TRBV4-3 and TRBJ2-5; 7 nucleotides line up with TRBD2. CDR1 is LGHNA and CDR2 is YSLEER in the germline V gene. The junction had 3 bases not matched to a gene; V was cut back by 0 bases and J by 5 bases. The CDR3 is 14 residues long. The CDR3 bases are TGCGCCAGCAGCCAAGATGGGGAGGGGGAGACCCAGTACTTC. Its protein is CASSQDGEGETQYF.

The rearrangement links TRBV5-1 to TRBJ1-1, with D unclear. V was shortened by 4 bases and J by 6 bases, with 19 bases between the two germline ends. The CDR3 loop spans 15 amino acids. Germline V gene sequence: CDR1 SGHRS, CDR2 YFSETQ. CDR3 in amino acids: CASSEGWSAVPEAFF. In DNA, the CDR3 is TGCGCCAGCAGCGAAGGGTGGTCGGCCGTACCTGAAGCTTTCTTT. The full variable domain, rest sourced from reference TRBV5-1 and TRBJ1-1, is KAGVTQTPRYLIKTRGQQVTLSCSPISGHRSVSWYQQTPGQGLQFLFEYFSETQRNKGNFPGRFSGRQFSNSRSEMNVSTLELGDSALYLCASSEGWSAVPEAFFGQGTRLTVV.

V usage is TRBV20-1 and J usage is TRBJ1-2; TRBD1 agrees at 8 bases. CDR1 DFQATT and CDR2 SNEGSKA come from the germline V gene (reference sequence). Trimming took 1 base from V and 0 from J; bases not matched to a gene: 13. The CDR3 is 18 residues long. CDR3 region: CSARGNPGQGQTNYGYTF. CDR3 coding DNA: TGCAGTGCTAGAGGCAACCCCGGACAGGGCCAAACTAACTATGGCTACACCTTC.